This TCR beta chain was captured by sequencing in a study of OX40 agonist ivuxolimab in advanced cancers. Regarding this clone: Antigen specificity is unknown.

The CDR3 is 17 amino acids. With 0 bases clipped from V and 2 bases from J, the junction kept 5 bases outside the gene matches. CDR1 and CDR2 (germline): WNHNN, SYGVQD (reference sequence). Method: immunoSEQ multiplex PCR; TCRdb's copy keeps in-frame clones and lacks some. Among just under 65,000 clones listed, approximately 90% were seen once. Findings and caveats of the study: At doses 0.1 to 3.0 mg/kg, CD4+ and CD8+ clones expanded.

Sequenced material: CD4+ or CD8+ T cells sorted from blood, taken in a trial of the OX40 agonist ivuxolimab. The rearrangement links TRBV10-1 to TRBJ2-3; 10 positions match TRBD2. The TCR was taken from an adult with an advanced solid tumor such as melanoma, head and neck, liver or kidney cancer. CDR3 nucleotide sequence: TGCGCCAGCAGTGAGTCAGTGGGACTAGCGCCCACAGATACGCAGTATTTT. It is translated as CASSESVGLAPTDTQYF.